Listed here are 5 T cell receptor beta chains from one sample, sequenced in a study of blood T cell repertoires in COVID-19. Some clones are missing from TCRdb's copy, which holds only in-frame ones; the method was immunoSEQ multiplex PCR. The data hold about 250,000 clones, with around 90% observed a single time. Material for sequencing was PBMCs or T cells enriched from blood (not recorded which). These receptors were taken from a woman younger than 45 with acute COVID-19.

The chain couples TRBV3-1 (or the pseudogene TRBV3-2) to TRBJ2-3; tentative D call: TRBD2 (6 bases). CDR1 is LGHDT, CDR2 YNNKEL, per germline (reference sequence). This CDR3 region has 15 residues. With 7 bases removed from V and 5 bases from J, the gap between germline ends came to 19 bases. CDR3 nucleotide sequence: TGTGCCAGCATGGGACGCGGGACGCTGGGAGATACGCAGTATTTT. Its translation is CASMGRGTLGDTQYF.

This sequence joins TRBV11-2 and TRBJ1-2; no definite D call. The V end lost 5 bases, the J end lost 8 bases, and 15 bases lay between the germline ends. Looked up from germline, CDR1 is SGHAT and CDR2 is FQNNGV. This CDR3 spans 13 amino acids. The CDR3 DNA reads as TGTGCCAGCAGCCCTGCGGGAAACTTAGGCTACACCTTC. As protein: CASSPAGNLGYTF. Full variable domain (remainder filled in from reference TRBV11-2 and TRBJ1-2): EAGVAQSPRYKIIEKRQSVAFWCNPISGHATLYWYQQILGQGPKLLIQFQNNGVVDDSQLPKDRFSAERLKGVDSTLKIQPAKLEDSAVYLCASSPAGNLGYTFGSGTRLTVV.

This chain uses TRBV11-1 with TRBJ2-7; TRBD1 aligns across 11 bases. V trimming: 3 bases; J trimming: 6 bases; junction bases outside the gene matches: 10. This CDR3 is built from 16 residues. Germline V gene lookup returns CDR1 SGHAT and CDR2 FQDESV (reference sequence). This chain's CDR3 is CASSLSAGTGGVEQYF. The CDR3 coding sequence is TGTGCCAGCAGCTTGTCCGCTGGGACAGGGGGTGTCGAGCAGTACTTC. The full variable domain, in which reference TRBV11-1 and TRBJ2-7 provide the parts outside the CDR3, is EAEVAQSPRYKITEKSQAVAFWCDPISGHATLYWYRQILGQGPELLVQFQDESVVDDSQLPKDRFSAERLKGVDSTLKIQPAELGDSAMYLCASSLSAGTGGVEQYFGPGTRLTVT.

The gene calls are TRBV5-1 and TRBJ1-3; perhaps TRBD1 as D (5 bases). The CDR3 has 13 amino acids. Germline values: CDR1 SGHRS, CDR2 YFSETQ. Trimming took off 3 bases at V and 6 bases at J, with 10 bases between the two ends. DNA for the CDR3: TGCGCCAGCAGCTCGACAGAACAAAACACCATATATTTT. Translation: CASSSTEQNTIYF.

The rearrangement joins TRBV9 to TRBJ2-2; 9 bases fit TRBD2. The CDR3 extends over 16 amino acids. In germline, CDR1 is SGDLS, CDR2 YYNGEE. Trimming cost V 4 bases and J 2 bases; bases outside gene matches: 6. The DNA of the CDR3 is TGTGCCAGCAGCCGAGGGCTAGCGGGAAACACCGGGGAGCTGTTTTTT. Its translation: CASSRGLAGNTGELFF.